This TCR beta chain was observed in a study of blood T cell repertoires in COVID-19. In the study's own analysis: The authors estimated nucleated cell counts from reference gene primer amplification. Assay used: immunoSEQ multiplex PCR; TCRdb lists only in-frame clones, some missing. V and J calls plus clone size are reproduced from that table; the DNA served to infer D and trimming. The sample shows some 58,000 clones, about 86% of them seen only once. Germline V lookup: CDR1 ENHRY, CDR2 SYGVKD. CDR3 length: 12 amino acids. The V gene end was trimmed by 10 bases and the J gene end by 6 bases; junction bases not matched to a gene: 4.

The source material was peripheral blood. This receptor was identified in a man in his forties with acute or convalescent COVID-19. The rearrangement joins TRBV10-3 to TRBJ2-3; 10 nucleotides agree with TRBD1. The CDR3 loop is CATGQGGDTQYF. The CDR3 DNA is TGTGCCACTGGACAGGGGGGGGATACGCAGTATTTT.